These T cell receptor beta chains were read from a single sample in a study of T cells in Graves' hyperthyroidism and ophthalmopathy. One entry per CDR3 protein results from TCRdb running MiXCR on the multiplex PCR reads. The table has over 120,000 distinct CDR3 sequences, about 20% seen once. Material for sequencing was blood. All receptors come from a woman aged 50 to 65 with Graves' hyperthyroidism that later progressed to Graves' ophthalmopathy. CDR3s include the opening cysteine and the closing phenylalanine or tryptophan. D genes are given only for firm matches. Expanded clones get a size class; other rows say once, few or many, or leave the size out.

j_call v_call d_call clone_size cdr3_length cdr3_nt cdr3_aa
TRBJ1-5 TRBV5-1 . many 15 TGCGCCAGCAGCCCGGAGGGGTATAGCAATCAGCCCCAGCATTTT CASSPEGYSNQPQHF
TRBJ2-3 TRBV6-1 TRBD1 . 15 TGTGCCAGCACCTGGGACAGTTTAGGGGGAGATACGCAGTATTTT CASTWDSLGGDTQYF
TRBJ1-2 TRBV6-6 . many 13 TGTGCCAGCAGTTACTCGATACAGGAAGGCTACACCTTC CASSYSIQEGYTF
TRBJ2-3 TRBV5-1 TRBD2 many 15 TGCGCCAGCAGCACGACTAGCGGGAGAACAGATACGCAGTATTTT CASSTTSGRTDTQYF
TRBJ2-5 TRBV7-3 TRBD2 many 15 TGTGCCAGCAGCCTGACTCCGGGGGGAGCGGGGACCCAGTACTTC CASSLTPGGAGTQYF
TRBJ2-1 TRBV7-2 . once 11 TGTGCCAGCAGCTTCCGTAATGAGCAGTTCTTC CASSFRNEQFF
TRBJ1-4 TRBV9 TRBD1 . 14 TGTGCCAGCAGCGTGCGTGCAGGGGGTGAAAAACTGTTTTTT CASSVRAGGEKLFF
TRBJ1-2 TRBV29-1 . . 12 TGCAGCGCCTGGACGTCTAACTATGGCTACACCTTC CSAWTSNYGYTF
TRBJ2-2 TRBV19 . few 14 TGTGCCAGTAGTATGACAGGCAACACCGGGGAGCTGTTTTTT CASSMTGNTGELFF
TRBJ2-5 TRBV6-4 . few 14 TGTGCCAGCAGTGAATGGGTTAGTGAAGAGACCCAGTACTTC CASSEWVSEETQYF
TRBJ2-4 TRBV2 . many 13 TGTGCCAGCAGTCAGGGACTCAAAAACATTCAGTACTTC CASSQGLKNIQYF
TRBJ1-5 TRBV2 . many 14 TGTGCCAGCAGACCTGGTTGGGGCAATCAGCCCCAGCATTTT CASRPGWGNQPQHF
TRBJ2-3 TRBV6-1 . few 14 TGTGCCAGCACCCCCGTCGGGTACACAGATACGCAGTATTTT CASTPVGYTDTQYF
TRBJ1-1 TRBV6-1 . many 14 TGTGCCAGCAGTGGAGGATCAGGGCGCACTGAAGCTTTCTTT CASSGGSGRTEAFF
TRBJ2-2 TRBV2 . . 16 TGTGCCAGCAGCTTAGCGTTGGCCATAGGCACCGGGGAGCTGTTTTTT CASSLALAIGTGELFF
TRBJ2-7 TRBV3-1 TRBD1 many 15 TGTGCCAGCAGCCAAGGACGGACAGGGGGACTCGAGCAGTACTTC CASSQGRTGGLEQYF
TRBJ2-7 TRBV11-2 TRBD2 many 16 TGTGCCAGCAGCCCCCTGGGTTTTAGCGGGCGCTACGAGCAGTACTTC CASSPLGFSGRYEQYF
TRBJ2-3 TRBV24-1 TRBD2 many 18 TGTGCCACCAGTGACAGCCGGACTAGTGGTCTTAGCACAGATACGCAGTATTTT CATSDSRTSGLSTDTQYF
TRBJ1-2 TRBV5-1 . . 13 TGCGCCAGCAGCGTTTCTTCGGGCTATGGCTACACCTTC CASSVSSGYGYTF
TRBJ1-2 TRBV28 TRBD1 many 19 TGTGCCAGCAGTTTTGGGCGCCGGCGCCGGGACAGGGGGGTAAATGGCTACACCTTC CASSFGRRRRDRGVNGYTF
TRBJ1-2 TRBV24-1 TRBD1 many 15 TGTGCCACCAGTGATTCAACAGGGGGCGGCTATGGCTACACCTTC CATSDSTGGGYGYTF
TRBJ1-1 TRBV20-1 . . 10 TGCAGTGCTGGGCACACTGAAGCTTTCTTT CSAGHTEAFF
TRBJ2-4 TRBV2 . many 14 TGTGCCAGCAGTGAATGGGGGTACAAAAACATTCAGTACTTC CASSEWGYKNIQYF
TRBJ1-2 TRBV5-1 TRBD1 few 16 TGCGCCAGCAGCTTGTCACCGGGACAGGGTGACTATGGCTACACCTTC CASSLSPGQGDYGYTF
TRBJ2-7 TRBV11-2 . many 12 TGTGCCAGCAGCTTAGAATCACCCGAGCAGTACTTC CASSLESPEQYF
TRBJ1-2 TRBV12-3/TRBV12-4 TRBD1 many 15 TGTGCCAGCTTCCTAATGGACAGGGTTAACTATGGCTACACCTTC CASFLMDRVNYGYTF